The rows below give T cell receptor beta chains drawn from one sample of a study of OX40 agonist ivuxolimab in advanced cancers. Sequenced by immunoSEQ multiplex PCR; TCRdb stores in-frame clones only, minus some. The table includes tens of thousands of clones, 89% detected once. Specimen: CD4+ or CD8+ T cells sorted from blood, collected in a trial of the OX40 agonist ivuxolimab. These receptors originate from an adult with an advanced solid tumor such as melanoma, head and neck, liver or kidney cancer. Both conserved end residues are part of each CDR3. Fields, in order: V gene, J gene, D gene, clone size, CDR3 DNA, CDR3 protein. The D gene is left open where the match is weak. Size is omitted from some rows. Given values are once, few, many or a class for expanded clones.

v_gene: TRBV10-3; j_gene: TRBJ1-1; d_gene: -; abundance: -; CDR3nt: TGTGCCATCAGTGAGGGGGTAGGGGACACTGAAGCTTTCTTT; CDR3aa: CAISEGVGDTEAFF
v_gene: TRBV18; j_gene: TRBJ2-7; d_gene: TRBD2; abundance: -; CDR3nt: TGTGCCAGCTCACCACCGCATACTAGCGGGAGTTCGGGGGGTGGAGCCGAGCAGTACTTC; CDR3aa: CASSPPHTSGSSGGGAEQYF
v_gene: TRBV5-4; j_gene: TRBJ1-1; d_gene: -; abundance: -; CDR3nt: TGTGCCAGCAGCTTGGCCTCAGGGAACACTGAAGCTTTCTTT; CDR3aa: CASSLASGNTEAFF
v_gene: TRBV7-2; j_gene: TRBJ2-7; d_gene: -; abundance: -; CDR3nt: TGTGCCAGCAGCTCACGGGGCGGGACCACCTACGAGCAGTACTTC; CDR3aa: CASSSRGGTTYEQYF
v_gene: TRBV6-4; j_gene: TRBJ1-2; d_gene: -; abundance: once; CDR3nt: TGTGCCAGCAGTGAGTTTCCCCCTTTAGGGGCTAACTATGGCTACACCTTC; CDR3aa: CASSEFPPLGANYGYTF
v_gene: TRBV10-3; j_gene: TRBJ1-5; d_gene: -; abundance: -; CDR3nt: TGTGCCATCAGTGAGAGTTATAGCAATCAGCCCCAGCATTTT; CDR3aa: CAISESYSNQPQHF
v_gene: TRBV6-4; j_gene: TRBJ1-1; d_gene: TRBD1; abundance: -; CDR3nt: TGTGCCAGCAGGGACAGGGTGGGTAACACTGAAGCTTTCTTT; CDR3aa: CASRDRVGNTEAFF
v_gene: TRBV10-3; j_gene: TRBJ2-1; d_gene: TRBD2; abundance: -; CDR3nt: TGTGCCATCAGGGATAGCGGGGGGAGCTCCTACAATGAGCAGTTCTTC; CDR3aa: CAIRDSGGSSYNEQFF
v_gene: TRBV18; j_gene: TRBJ2-6; d_gene: -; abundance: -; CDR3nt: TGTGCCAGCTCACCCACGGGACCGAACTCTGGGGCCAACGTCCTGACTTTC; CDR3aa: CASSPTGPNSGANVLTF
v_gene: TRBV18; j_gene: TRBJ2-7; d_gene: -; abundance: -; CDR3nt: TGTGCCAGCTCACCACGTGCGTCGACAGTAGATTCCTACGAGCAGTACTTC; CDR3aa: CASSPRASTVDSYEQYF
v_gene: TRBV15; j_gene: TRBJ1-2; d_gene: -; abundance: -; CDR3nt: TGTGCCACCAGCCCGGCGGTGCTCTTAAGCTATGGCTACACCTTC; CDR3aa: CATSPAVLLSYGYTF
v_gene: TRBV7-2; j_gene: TRBJ2-7; d_gene: TRBD2; abundance: -; CDR3nt: TGTGCCAGCAGCCCAACCCCGGGACTAGCGGGAGAGTCGACCTACGAGCAGTACTTC; CDR3aa: CASSPTPGLAGESTYEQYF
v_gene: TRBV19; j_gene: TRBJ1-4; d_gene: TRBD1; abundance: -; CDR3nt: TGTGCCAGTAGTATCCTACAGGGGGCCGGGGAAAAACTGTTTTTT; CDR3aa: CASSILQGAGEKLFF
v_gene: TRBV13; j_gene: TRBJ2-7; d_gene: TRBD2; abundance: -; CDR3nt: TGTGCCAGCAGCTCAGCCGGGACTAGCGCCTACGAGCAGTACTTC; CDR3aa: CASSSAGTSAYEQYF
v_gene: TRBV7-2; j_gene: TRBJ2-1; d_gene: -; abundance: few; CDR3nt: TGTGCCAGTTCGATGGCCGGTGAGCAGTTCTTC; CDR3aa: CASSMAGEQFF
v_gene: TRBV7-8; j_gene: TRBJ2-5; d_gene: -; abundance: -; CDR3nt: TGTGCCAGCAGCTCGGACTCCACTGGGGAATCGACCCAGTACTTC; CDR3aa: CASSSDSTGESTQYF
v_gene: TRBV7-2; j_gene: TRBJ1-1; d_gene: TRBD1; abundance: -; CDR3nt: TGTGCCAGCAGTAAGACAGGGGCGGGAATGAACACTGAAGCTTTCTTT; CDR3aa: CASSKTGAGMNTEAFF
v_gene: TRBV7-9; j_gene: TRBJ2-1; d_gene: TRBD2; abundance: -; CDR3nt: TGTGCCAGCAGCTTAGTGGGACTAGCGTACAATGAGCAGTTCTTC; CDR3aa: CASSLVGLAYNEQFF
v_gene: TRBV28; j_gene: TRBJ2-3; d_gene: TRBD1; abundance: -; CDR3nt: TGTGCCAGCAGTACTAGGACAGGGGGCGGGGATACGCAGTATTTT; CDR3aa: CASSTRTGGGDTQYF
v_gene: TRBV13; j_gene: TRBJ2-5; d_gene: -; abundance: once; CDR3nt: TGTGCCAGCAGCTTGGCGGAGGGGGCGGAGACCCAGTACTTC; CDR3aa: CASSLAEGAETQYF
v_gene: TRBV7-6; j_gene: TRBJ2-3; d_gene: TRBD2; abundance: -; CDR3nt: TGTGCCAGCAGCTTAGGAGGGACTAGCGGGAGAGGGACAGATACGCAGTATTTT; CDR3aa: CASSLGGTSGRGTDTQYF
v_gene: TRBV6-5; j_gene: TRBJ1-1; d_gene: -; abundance: once; CDR3nt: TGTGCCAGCAGCCGAAGGGGGGGCACTGAAGCTTTCTTT; CDR3aa: CASSRRGGTEAFF
v_gene: TRBV6-1; j_gene: TRBJ2-7; d_gene: -; abundance: -; CDR3nt: TGTGCCAGCAGTGACCTTAGTGGGGCCTACGAGCAGTACTTC; CDR3aa: CASSDLSGAYEQYF
v_gene: TRBV4-3; j_gene: TRBJ2-7; d_gene: -; abundance: -; CDR3nt: TGCGCCAGCAGCCAAGTCCACAGGGACTCCTACGAGCAGTACTTC; CDR3aa: CASSQVHRDSYEQYF
v_gene: TRBV18; j_gene: TRBJ2-7; d_gene: -; abundance: -; CDR3nt: TGTGCCAGCTCACCGGACGTTGGGGTGTACGAGCAGTACTTC; CDR3aa: CASSPDVGVYEQYF
v_gene: TRBV5-1; j_gene: TRBJ2-7; d_gene: TRBD1; abundance: -; CDR3nt: TGCGCCAGCAGCCCCCGTGGACAGGTCCCCGGCGAGCAGTACTTC; CDR3aa: CASSPRGQVPGEQYF
v_gene: TRBV2; j_gene: TRBJ2-7; d_gene: TRBD2; abundance: -; CDR3nt: TGTGCCAGCAGTGATCTGGCTAGCGGGAGTTACGAGCAGTACTTC; CDR3aa: CASSDLASGSYEQYF
v_gene: TRBV4-1; j_gene: TRBJ2-3; d_gene: -; abundance: once; CDR3nt: TGCGCCAGCAGCCAAGATCTGCGAGCGGCGGGCACAGATACGCAGTATTTT; CDR3aa: CASSQDLRAAGTDTQYF
v_gene: TRBV7-9; j_gene: TRBJ2-7; d_gene: TRBD1; abundance: few; CDR3nt: TGTGCCAGCACCACCAGCAGGGGGCATATCTACGAGCAGTACTTC; CDR3aa: CASTTSRGHIYEQYF
v_gene: TRBV30; j_gene: TRBJ2-7; d_gene: -; abundance: -; CDR3nt: TGTGCCTGGAATCCCGGGACTTCTTACGAGCAGTACTTC; CDR3aa: CAWNPGTSYEQYF
v_gene: TRBV5-1; j_gene: TRBJ2-7; d_gene: -; abundance: -; CDR3nt: TGCGCCAGCAGCCCCCGGGCCCAGAACTACGAGCAGTACTTC; CDR3aa: CASSPRAQNYEQYF
v_gene: TRBV15; j_gene: TRBJ1-5; d_gene: -; abundance: -; CDR3nt: TGTGCCACCCGACCGGGGGGACCGGACCAGCCCCAGCATTTT; CDR3aa: CATRPGGPDQPQHF
v_gene: TRBV6-6; j_gene: TRBJ2-7; d_gene: -; abundance: -; CDR3nt: TGTGCCAGCAGTTACTCGAACCAGTGGGGCCGCGAGCAGTACTTC; CDR3aa: CASSYSNQWGREQYF
v_gene: TRBV19; j_gene: TRBJ1-3; d_gene: TRBD1; abundance: -; CDR3nt: TGTGCCAGTAGTACACCGACAGGGGGTAGAAACACCATATATTTT; CDR3aa: CASSTPTGGRNTIYF
v_gene: TRBV20-1; j_gene: TRBJ2-7; d_gene: -; abundance: -; CDR3nt: TGCAGTGCTAGTGCAGCTTACGAGCAGTACTTC; CDR3aa: CSASAAYEQYF
v_gene: TRBV7-2; j_gene: TRBJ2-6; d_gene: -; abundance: -; CDR3nt: TGTGCCAGCAGCCCAAGGGCCACCGCCAACTCTGGGGCCAACGTCCTGACTTTC; CDR3aa: CASSPRATANSGANVLTF
v_gene: TRBV10-1; j_gene: TRBJ2-3; d_gene: -; abundance: -; CDR3nt: TGCGCCAGCAGTGAGGGGACTGACACAGATACGCAGTATTTT; CDR3aa: CASSEGTDTDTQYF
v_gene: TRBV19; j_gene: TRBJ1-2; d_gene: -; abundance: -; CDR3nt: TGTGCCAGTAGTATACAAAGCAGGGACGGCTATGGCTACACCTTC; CDR3aa: CASSIQSRDGYGYTF
v_gene: TRBV19; j_gene: TRBJ1-5; d_gene: -; abundance: -; CDR3nt: TGTGCCAGTAACCAGGACAGAGCTTTAGGTCAGCCCCAGCATTTT; CDR3aa: CASNQDRALGQPQHF
v_gene: TRBV4-3; j_gene: TRBJ2-2; d_gene: TRBD2; abundance: -; CDR3nt: TGCGCCAGCAGCCGCCGGACTAGTTCCGGGGAGCTGTTTTTT; CDR3aa: CASSRRTSSGELFF
v_gene: TRBV5-1; j_gene: TRBJ2-3; d_gene: -; abundance: -; CDR3nt: TGCGCCAGCAGCATCCAGGGTCTGTTCACAGATACGCAGTATTTT; CDR3aa: CASSIQGLFTDTQYF
v_gene: TRBV5-1; j_gene: TRBJ1-4; d_gene: TRBD1; abundance: -; CDR3nt: TGCGCCAGCAGCTTGGGACAGGGTAGCGAAAAACTGTTTTTT; CDR3aa: CASSLGQGSEKLFF
v_gene: TRBV18; j_gene: TRBJ1-1; d_gene: -; abundance: -; CDR3nt: TGTGCCCTGTGGAGGGCCTCCCGGAGGAACACTGAAGCTTTCTTT; CDR3aa: CALWRASRRNTEAFF
v_gene: TRBV7-2; j_gene: TRBJ2-1; d_gene: TRBD2; abundance: once; CDR3nt: TGTGCCAGCAGACCGACTAGCGGGAGACTAGATGAGCAGTTCTTC; CDR3aa: CASRPTSGRLDEQFF
v_gene: TRBV25-1; j_gene: TRBJ1-2; d_gene: -; abundance: -; CDR3nt: TGTGCCAGCAGTGAATCTAAGAGTGGCTACACCTTC; CDR3aa: CASSESKSGYTF